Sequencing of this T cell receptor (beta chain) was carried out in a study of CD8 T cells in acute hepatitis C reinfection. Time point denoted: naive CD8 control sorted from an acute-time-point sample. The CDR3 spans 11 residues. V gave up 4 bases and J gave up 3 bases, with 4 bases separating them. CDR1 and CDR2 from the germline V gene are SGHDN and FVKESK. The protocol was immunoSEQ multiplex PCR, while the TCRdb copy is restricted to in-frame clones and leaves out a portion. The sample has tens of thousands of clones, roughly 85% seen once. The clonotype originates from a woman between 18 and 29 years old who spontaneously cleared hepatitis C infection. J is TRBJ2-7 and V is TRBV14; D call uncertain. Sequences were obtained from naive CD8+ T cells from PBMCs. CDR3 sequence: CASSLGYEQYF. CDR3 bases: TGTGCCAGCAGCCTCGGCTACGAGCAGTACTTC. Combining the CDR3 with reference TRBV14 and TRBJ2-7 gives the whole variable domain EAGVTQFPSHSVIEKGQTVTLRCDPISGHDNLYWYRRVMGKEIKFLLHFVKESKQDESGMPNNRFLAERTGGTYSTLKVQPAELEDSGVYFCASSLGYEQYFGPGTRLTVT.